This entry lists 28 T cell receptor beta chains sequenced from one sample in a study of CD8+CD57+ T cells in acquired aplastic anemia. Investigators profiled TCR beta VDJ and CDR3 from genomic DNA template. TCRdb itself ran the reads through MiXCR, one entry per CDR3 protein. This sample yields 150,000 to 200,000 distinct CDR3 sequences, of which around 48% are seen a single time; more than 0.85% belongs to the top ten. The patients chosen for sequencing had shown expansion of CD8+CD57+ cells (detected by flow cytometry). The source material was sorted CD4+, CD8+, or CD8+CD57+ T cells (not recorded which) from PBMCs. These receptors were obtained from a human donor with aplastic anemia.

The rearrangement links TRBV2 to TRBJ2-7; D unresolved. V was pared by 2 bases and J by 5 bases, with 13 bases between. Germline V gene data show CDR1 as SNHLY and CDR2 as FYNNEI. The CDR3 covers 14 residues. CDR3 nucleotide sequence: TGTGCCAGCAGTGAACAGGAGCCGCAACACGAGCAGTACTTC. It specifies CASSEQEPQHEQYF.

This rearrangement joins TRBV9 to TRBJ2-5, with 7 bases identical to TRBD1. Losses at the gene ends were 4 bases for V and 2 bases for J; bases not matched to a gene: 8. CDR1 is SGDLS and CDR2 is YYNGEE in the germline V gene. The CDR3 runs 15 residues. The CDR3 nucleotides are TGTGCCAGCAGCTCGCGGACAGGTGGGCAAGAGACCCAGTACTTC. It translates to CASSSRTGGQETQYF.

The sample holds many counts of this clonotype. The genes are TRBV29-1 and TRBJ2-2, with 8 bases matching TRBD1. J gave up 5 bases and V 6 bases, and 5 bases lay outside the gene matches. Germline CDR1 SQVTM, CDR2 ANQGSEA. There are 13 residues in the CDR3. For the CDR3, the DNA is TGCAGCGTCGGACAGGGTACAACCGGGGAGCTGTTTTTT. Residues: CSVGQGTTGELFF.

The J gene is TRBJ2-5, the V gene TRBV20-1; 7 bases are shared with TRBD2. Germline V CDR1 and CDR2: DFQATT, SNEGSKA (reference sequence). The V segment lost 3 bases and the J segment 9 bases; nucleotides outside the gene matches: 13. The CDR3 runs 14 residues. CDR3 in DNA: TGCAGTGCTAGGGCCGGGACTAAAAAAGTGGCCCAGTACTTC. This translates into CSARAGTKKVAQYF.

The chain is built from TRBV2 and TRBJ1-2; D unresolved. The V end was cut by 3 bases, the J end by 12 bases, with 17 bases between. Germline CDR1 is SNHLY and CDR2 is FYNNEI. The CDR3 length is 13 residues. CDR3 DNA: TGTGCCAGCAGTGATAAGGGTGCCTCTGGAAACACCTTC. Its translation: CASSDKGASGNTF.

The chain combines TRBV7-9 with TRBJ1-2, with 8 bases lining up with TRBD1. With V trimmed by 4 bases and J by 3 bases, 7 bases remained unmatched. The CDR3 spans 15 residues. Germline CDR1 reads SEHNR; CDR2 reads FQNEAQ (reference sequence). The CDR3 loop is CASSSTGGSDYGYTF. The CDR3 bases are TGTGCCAGCAGCTCCACAGGGGGATCTGACTATGGCTACACCTTC.

V is TRBV20-1 and J is TRBJ2-7, with TRBD1 matching over 8 bases. The J segment lost 2 bases and the V segment lost 3 bases, leaving 6 bases of the junction unmatched. Germline V gene data show CDR1 as DFQATT and CDR2 as SNEGSKA (reference sequence). The CDR3 length is 14 residues. The CDR3 nucleotides are TGCAGTGCTAGTTCGACAGGGGTAGCCTACGAGCAGTACTTC. The encoded protein is CSASSTGVAYEQYF.

The J gene is TRBJ2-7, the V gene TRBV6-1; possibly TRBD1 for D (5 bases). The CDR3 loop spans 13 amino acids. V was cut by 5 bases and J by 3 bases, with 11 bases left in between. The germline gives CDR1 MNHNS, CDR2 SASEGT. For the CDR3, the DNA is TGTGCCAGCAGTAGGGGTGAGGTCTACGAGCAGTACTTC. Translated: CASSRGEVYEQYF.

The chain has TRBV5-4 and TRBJ2-3; 10 bases match TRBD2. V gave up 7 bases and J gave up 3 bases; unmatched junction bases: 8. This CDR3 spans 15 amino acids. Looked up from germline, CDR1 is SGHNT and CDR2 is YYREEE (reference sequence). The DNA of the CDR3 is TGTGCCAGCTTTGAGCGGGGGGGCCGGACAGATACGCAGTATTTT. This encodes CASFERGGRTDTQYF. The full variable domain, with the rest looked up from reference TRBV5-4 and TRBJ2-3, is ETGVTQSPTHLIKTRGQQVTLRCSSQSGHNTVSWYQQALGQGPQFIFQYYREEENGRGNFPPRFSGLQFPNYSSELNVNALELDDSALYLCASFERGGRTDTQYFGPGTRLTVL.

This clonotype was found many times. V is TRBV6-1 and J is TRBJ2-1; 9 positions agree with TRBD1. Trimming cost V 8 bases and J 12 bases; bases outside gene matches: 11. Germline CDR1 reads MNHNS; CDR2 reads SASEGT. The CDR3 runs 13 residues. CDR3 bases: TGTGCCAGCCGCGACTTGACAGGGGGGGGGCAGTTCTTC. This translates into CASRDLTGGGQFF.

This clonotype was counted between two and nine times. A much larger clone lies a single base off, so this may be a read error. The chain links TRBV11-2 to TRBJ2-3, with 11 bases fitting TRBD2. Germline V gene lookup returns CDR1 SGHAT and CDR2 FQNNGV. The CDR3 extends over 16 amino acids. V shed 4 bases and J 2 bases; nucleotides not matched to a gene: 5. This chain's CDR3 is CASSSLAGALTDTQYF. Here the CDR3 DNA reads TGTGCCAGCAGCTCACTAGCGGGGGCCCTCACAGATACGCAGTATTTT.

The rearrangement joins TRBV19 to TRBJ2-1; unclear D gene. Trimming stripped 10 bases from V and 16 bases from J, with 23 bases between. Germline V lookup: CDR1 LNHDA, CDR2 SQIVND (reference sequence). This CDR3 spans 12 amino acids. CDR3 DNA sequence: TGTGCCACAAACCAAGGCACAGCCGTCTTTTTCTTC. This codes for CATNQGTAVFFF.

This clonotype was recorded many times. The V call is TRBV6-6, the J call TRBJ2-2, with D hard to call. The V gene's germline CDR1 is MNHNY and CDR2 SVGAGI (reference sequence). The CDR3 has 16 residues. V lost 2 bases to trimming and J lost 1 base, with 11 bases between them. The CDR3 sequence is CASSYLLAVNTGELFF. CDR3 nucleotides: TGTGCCAGCAGTTACCTGTTGGCAGTGAACACCGGGGAGCTGTTTTTT.

This chain joins TRBV6-1 and TRBJ2-5, with a weak D call TRBD2 (7 bases). The CDR3 has 14 amino acids. The V gene lost 6 bases and the J gene lost 5 bases, with 16 bases spanning the gap. Per germline, CDR1 MNHNS and CDR2 SASEGT. The CDR3 DNA follows: TGTGCCAGCAGCCCGGGGGGCCTTGGGGAGACCCAGTACTTC. Residues: CASSPGGLGETQYF.

This clonotype was recorded at least ten times. The chain has TRBV10-3 and TRBJ1-1; no clear D. Trimming pared 7 bases from V and 6 bases from J, leaving 18 bases between. This CDR3 has 14 amino acids. CDR1 is ENHRY, CDR2 SYGVKD, per germline. The CDR3: CAIKMTREVAEAFF. For the CDR3, the DNA is TGTGCCATCAAAATGACCAGAGAGGTAGCTGAAGCTTTCTTT.

This clonotype was seen ten or more times. The chain links TRBV27 to TRBJ1-2; weak D call: TRBD1 (6 bases). Between the trimmed V and J ends, which lost 5 bases and 2 bases, there was a span of 12 bases. CDR3 size: 14 residues. Germline V lookup: CDR1 MNHEY, CDR2 SMNVEV (reference sequence). CDR3 region: CASSMTGPNYGYTF. The CDR3 DNA follows: TGTGCCAGCAGTATGACAGGACCAAACTATGGCTACACCTTC.

The rearrangement links TRBV11-1 to TRBJ2-1; 8 nucleotides match TRBD2. CDR1 is SGHAT and CDR2 is FQDESV in the germline V gene (reference sequence). V trimming: 4 bases; J trimming: 0 bases; junction bases outside the gene matches: 8. The CDR3 runs 17 residues. CDR3 region: CASSSPKAGASYNEQFF. The CDR3 coding sequence is TGTGCCAGCAGCTCACCGAAAGCGGGGGCCTCCTACAATGAGCAGTTCTTC.

This clonotype was counted many times. This rearrangement joins TRBV10-3 to TRBJ1-5; D is unclear. The CDR3 has 13 amino acids. Trimming cost V 4 bases and J 4 bases, with 8 bases left between them. Germline V gives CDR1 ENHRY, CDR2 SYGVKD. The CDR3 DNA is TGTGCCATCAGTGTGGGAGCGAATCAGCCCCAGCATTTT. Protein: CAISVGANQPQHF.

A single count supports this clonotype. The chain employs TRBV5-6 and TRBJ1-2, with unresolved D. The CDR3 is 15 amino acids. Between the trimmed V and J ends, which lost 4 bases and 4 bases, there was a span of 17 bases. Per germline, CDR1 SGHDT and CDR2 YYEEEE. This chain's CDR3 is CASSTRPKVGYGYTF. CDR3 DNA: TGTGCCAGCAGCACAAGGCCAAAGGTAGGCTATGGCTACACCTTC.

V and J are TRBV2 and TRBJ1-2; D remains unclear. Germline CDR1 is SNHLY and CDR2 is FYNNEI. Trimming pared 11 bases from V and 3 bases from J, leaving 10 bases between. The CDR3 consists of 11 residues. Here the CDR3 DNA reads TGTGCCCGCTATGTGCACTATGGCTACACCTTC. This translates into CARYVHYGYTF.

This rearrangement joins TRBV15 to TRBJ2-7; possibly TRBD1 or TRBD2 for D (5 bases each). Trimming left V 3 bases short and J 6 bases short, with 15 bases between. CDR3 size: 14 residues. Germline CDR1 is LNHNV and CDR2 is YYDKDF (reference sequence). In DNA, the CDR3 is TGTGCCACCAGCAGTGCCCCGAGGGGATTCGAGCAGTACTTC. Its translation is CATSSAPRGFEQYF.

DNA for the CDR3: TGTGCCACCAGCAGCCCCCACTTGGGACAGGGAGTTTACGAGCAGTACTTC. Its protein product is CATSSPHLGQGVYEQYF. This chain connects TRBV15 to TRBJ2-7; the match to TRBD1 covers 9 bases. Germline V gene data show CDR1 as LNHNV and CDR2 as YYDKDF (reference sequence). CDR3 size: 17 residues. Trimming removed 3 bases from V and 4 bases from J; junction bases left unmatched: 13.

This clonotype was counted at least ten times. This chain joins TRBV7-8 and TRBJ2-3; D remains ambiguous. The CDR3 sequence is 17 residues long. V lost 5 bases and J 2 bases, leaving 20 bases between the germline ends. Looked up from germline, CDR1 is SGHVS and CDR2 is FQNEAQ. In DNA form, the CDR3 reads TGTGCCAGCAGCCCATGGGTCTCAAGCGACCACACAGATACGCAGTATTTT. Encoded protein: CASSPWVSSDHTDTQYF.

The rearrangement joins TRBV29-1 to TRBJ2-5; no clear D. V lost 4 bases to trimming and J lost 5 bases, with 14 bases between them. The CDR3 is 13 amino acids. Germline V gene data show CDR1 as SQVTM and CDR2 as ANQGSEA. The CDR3 nucleotides are TGCAGCGTTGTGTCACCGGGTCGGGAGACCCAGTACTTC. This codes for CSVVSPGRETQYF.

Note on this clonotype: This may come from a read error, since a much larger clone is one base off. V usage is TRBV12-3 or TRBV12-4 and J usage is TRBJ1-6; D remains ambiguous. V lost 4 bases, J lost 0 bases, and 16 bases lay in between. The CDR3 is 18 residues long. The CDR3 sequence: CASSSPPHPSSYNSPLHF. The CDR3 DNA sequence: TGTGCCAGCAGTTCTCCTCCTCACCCCAGCTCCTATAATTCACCCCTCCACTTT.

This clonotype was picked up many times. This chain connects TRBV13 to TRBJ2-7, with 10 bases lining up with TRBD2. V shed 7 bases and J 5 bases; nucleotides not matched to a gene: 11. Germline V gives CDR1 PRHDT, CDR2 FYEKMQ (reference sequence). The CDR3 has 15 amino acids. CDR3 DNA sequence: TGTGCCAGCAAAAAAGCCGGGACTAGCGCCGACGAGCAGTACTTC. Translation gives CASKKAGTSADEQYF.

This clonotype came up many times. The J gene is TRBJ1-3, the V gene TRBV7-2; D might be TRBD1 (6 bases). CDR3 length equals 15 residues. Trimming cost V 5 bases and J 4 bases, with 15 bases left between them. Germline assignment: CDR1 SGHTA and CDR2 FQGNSA. CDR3 DNA: TGTGCCAGCAGCACGGGACAACTGACAGGAAACACCATATATTTT. Protein sequence: CASSTGQLTGNTIYF.

Note on this clonotype: An end of the junction differs from the germline gene, which may be a read error. The chain combines TRBV2 with TRBJ2-5; 9 bases line up with TRBD1. The CDR3 is 13 amino acids. Per the germline V gene, CDR1 is SNHLY and CDR2 is FYNNEI. CDR3: CASSRDREGTQYF. The CDR3 region has the DNA TGTGCCAGCAGCCGGGACAGGGAAGGGACCCAGTATTTC.